A single sample gave rise to the 6 T cell receptor beta chains below, sequenced in a study of Graves' ophthalmopathy and Graves' hyperthyroidism. Amplification of TCR beta CDR3 regions used RNA transcripts. Second-round multiplex PCR came after a first-round RT-PCR that employed HTBI primers. TCRdb re-called the multiplex PCR reads through MiXCR, storing one row per CDR3 protein. This table has roughly 350,000 distinct CDR3 sequences, approximately 18% appearing once. The sequenced sample consisted of peripheral blood. The receptor set was obtained from an adult woman with stable Graves' hyperthyroidism.

This rearrangement joins TRBV12-3 or TRBV12-4 to TRBJ1-2; D uncertain. This CDR3 region has 14 residues. Trimming pared 3 bases from V and 1 base from J, leaving 9 bases between. CDR3 sequence reads: CASSFGGNNYGYTF. CDR3 DNA sequence: TGTGCCAGCAGTTTCGGCGGAAATAACTATGGCTACACCTTC.

This clonotype was picked up a small number of times. The CDR3 DNA reads TGCAGTGCTAGCCCACTAACCGGGGGGTTTGAGACCCAGTACTTC. Amino acid sequence: CSASPLTGGFETQYF. V and J are TRBV20-1 and TRBJ2-5; 7 bases fit TRBD2. The germline gives CDR1 DFQATT, CDR2 SNEGSKA (reference sequence). The CDR3 sequence is 15 residues long. Unmatched junction bases numbered 12, after V lost 3 bases and J lost 5 bases.

This clonotype was recorded at least ten times. The V and J genes are TRBV29-1 and TRBJ2-7; D could derive from TRBD1 or TRBD2 (5 bases each). Germline V gene data show CDR1 as SQVTM and CDR2 as ANQGSEA. V lost 5 bases, J lost 4 bases, and 15 bases lay in between. CDR3 size: 13 residues. The CDR3 here is CSVRLGREYEQYF. DNA of the CDR3: TGCAGCGTTCGTCTGGGCAGGGAGTACGAGCAGTACTTC.

This clonotype has a count of ten or more. The chain links TRBV6-2 or TRBV6-3 to TRBJ2-7, with no clear D. The CDR3 sequence is 15 residues long. Germline V gene lookup returns CDR1 MNHEY and CDR2 SVGEGT. With 0 bases removed from V and 6 bases from J, the gap between germline ends came to 15 bases. The CDR3 spells CASSYSGVFSCEQYF. The CDR3 DNA is TGTGCCAGCAGTTACTCTGGGGTGTTCAGCTGCGAGCAGTACTTC.

This clonotype has ten or more counts. The rearrangement joins TRBV2 to TRBJ2-5, with no clear D. Trimming stripped 5 bases from V and 2 bases from J, with 21 bases between. The CDR3 sequence is 17 residues long. Germline-derived CDR1 and CDR2 are SNHLY and FYNNEI. CDR3 in DNA: TGTGCCAGCAGTATGTCTGCTGGAAGCGTGGGGCAAGAGACCCAGTACTTC. Translation: CASSMSAGSVGQETQYF.

This clonotype was seen more than once but under ten times. J is TRBJ1-1 and V is TRBV19, with D possibly TRBD1 on 6 matching bases. Germline loops: CDR1 LNHDA, CDR2 SQIVND (reference sequence). The CDR3 has 16 amino acids. Deletions cut 6 bases from V and 0 bases from J, with 17 bases between. For the CDR3, the DNA is TGTGCCAGTAGCACCCGATGGGACATAATGAACACTGAAGCTTTCTTT. Amino acids: CASSTRWDIMNTEAFF.